The present entry profiles one TCR beta chain with its context. CDR1 is SEHNR and CDR2 is FQNEAQ in the germline V gene (reference sequence). There are 16 residues in the CDR3. The V gene end was trimmed by 3 bases and the J gene end by 0 bases; junction bases not matched to a gene: 0. This sample is part of a study of cytomegalovirus exposure and HLA in healthy donors. The PCR employed 60 Vbeta primers together with 13 Jbeta primers. The table came from immunoSEQ multiplex PCR; TCRdb's copy has only in-frame clones and leaves some out. The sample lists 160,000 or so clones, just under 80% occurring once.

The source is a young man in good health and CMV-seropositive. Sequencing was performed on PBMCs. The chain couples TRBV7-9 to TRBJ1-4, with 11 bases that match TRBD1. The DNA for the CDR3 is TGTGCCAGCAGCTTGGGACAGGGGGCAACTAATGAAAAACTGTTTTTT. It yields the protein CASSLGQGATNEKLFF.